The next 7 T cell receptor beta chains were all read from a single sample in a study of blood T cell repertoires in COVID-19. TCRdb's table, derived via immunoSEQ multiplex PCR, lists solely in-frame clones and lacks some. The sample includes fewer than 200,000 clones, around 85% seen only once; the top ten take roughly 1.1%. Sequencing was carried out using peripheral blood. The origin of the receptors is a man in his fifties or sixties who had recovered from COVID-19.

The chain is built from TRBV6-5 and TRBJ2-5; TRBD1 might be the D (6 bases). Germline lookup yields CDR1 MNHEY and CDR2 SVGAGI. The CDR3 has 14 amino acids. V was trimmed by 7 bases and J by 1 base, leaving 13 bases between them. CDR3 in DNA: TGTGCCAGCACCGCAACAGGGATCCAAGAGACCCAGTACTTC. Protein product: CASTATGIQETQYF.

Regarding this clone: Other nucleotide sequences from this sample produce the same CDR3. The V gene is TRBV5-1, the J gene TRBJ1-1; perhaps TRBD1 as D (6 bases). The CDR3 runs 14 residues. Germline CDR1 is SGHRS and CDR2 is YFSETQ. V lost 0 bases, J lost 1 base, and 7 bases lay in between. The CDR3 loop reads CASSLGTANTEAFF. In DNA, the CDR3 is TGCGCCAGCAGCTTGGGGACAGCGAACACTGAAGCTTTCTTT.

The chain recombines TRBV14 with TRBJ1-1; 7 bases line up with TRBD1. The V gene end was trimmed by 2 bases and the J gene end by 6 bases; junction bases not matched to a gene: 6. Germline V lookup: CDR1 SGHDN, CDR2 FVKESK. This CDR3 region has 14 residues. CDR3 nucleotides: TGTGCCAGCAGCCAATCCGACAGGGATCCTGAAGCTTTCTTT. Encoded protein: CASSQSDRDPEAFF.

V is TRBV2 and J is TRBJ2-7; a possible D gene is TRBD1 (7 bases). The CDR3 sequence is 13 residues long. Germline lookup yields CDR1 SNHLY and CDR2 FYNNEI. Trimming cost V 7 bases and J 2 bases, with 12 bases left between them. The CDR3 sequence: CASIARGAYEQYF. CDR3 DNA sequence: TGTGCCAGCATCGCCAGGGGGGCCTACGAGCAGTACTTC.

The chain uses TRBV6-5 and TRBJ2-3, with TRBD2 matching 10 bases. This CDR3 is built from 15 residues. Germline-derived CDR1 and CDR2 are MNHEY and SVGAGI. Trimming removed 8 bases from V and 5 bases from J; junction bases left unmatched: 10. CDR3 nucleotides: TGTGCCAGCGGACCCAGCGGGGGGGTGATAGATACGCAGTATTTT. Translating gives CASGPSGGVIDTQYF.

The V and J genes are TRBV5-1 and TRBJ1-5; 7 nucleotides line up with TRBD1. The V gene end was trimmed by 3 bases and the J gene end by 3 bases; junction bases not matched to a gene: 6. The CDR3 runs to 15 residues. Germline CDR1 SGHRS, CDR2 YFSETQ. The CDR3 region has the DNA TGCGCCAGCAGCTGGGGGGACAGCTCCAATCAGCCCCAGCATTTT. Translating it yields CASSWGDSSNQPQHF.

V and J are TRBV4-3 and TRBJ1-2, with 7 positions matching TRBD1. The CDR3 loop spans 12 amino acids. CDR1 and CDR2 from the germline V gene are LGHNA and YSLEER. Trimming removed 3 bases from V and 7 bases from J; junction bases left unmatched: 2. CDR3 sequence (DNA): TGCGCCAGCAGCCATACAGGGGTTGGCTACACCTTC. Translating gives CASSHTGVGYTF.